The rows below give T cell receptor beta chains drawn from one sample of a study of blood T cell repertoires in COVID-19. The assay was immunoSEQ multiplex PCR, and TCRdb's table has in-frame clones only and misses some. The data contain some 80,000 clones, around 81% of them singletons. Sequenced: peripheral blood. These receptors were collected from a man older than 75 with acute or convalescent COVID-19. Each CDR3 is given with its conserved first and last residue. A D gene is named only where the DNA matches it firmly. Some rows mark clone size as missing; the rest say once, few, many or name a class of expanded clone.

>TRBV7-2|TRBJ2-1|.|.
TGTGCCAGCAGCTTAGATTCCACGGTTAGCAATGAGCAGTTCTTC
CASSLDSTVSNEQFF
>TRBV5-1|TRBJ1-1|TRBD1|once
TGCGCCAGCAGCTTGGACCCGGGACAGGGAAGTAGGGGTGAAGCTTTCTTT
CASSLDPGQGSRGEAFF
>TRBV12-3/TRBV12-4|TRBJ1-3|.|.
TGTGCCAGCAGACGGGGAGTAGGAAACACCATATATTTT
CASRRGVGNTIYF
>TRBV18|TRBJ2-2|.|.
TGTGCCAGCTCAACTGGGACTCCCAACACCGGGGAGCTGTTTTTT
CASSTGTPNTGELFF
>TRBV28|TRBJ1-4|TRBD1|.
TGTGCCAGCAGTCCCGTATCAAGCGGGACAGGAGTTCATTCTAATGAAAAACTGTTTTTT
CASSPVSSGTGVHSNEKLFF
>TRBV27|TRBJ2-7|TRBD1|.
TGTGCCAGCAGTTTGTCGGGACAGATGAACTACGAGCAGTACTTC
CASSLSGQMNYEQYF
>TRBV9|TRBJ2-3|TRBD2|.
TGTGCCAGCAGCGTAGTTCCCGGACTAGCGGACACAGATACGCAGTATTTT
CASSVVPGLADTDTQYF
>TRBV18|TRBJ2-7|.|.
TGTGCCAGCTCACCATCATTGTCCTACGAGCAGTACTTC
CASSPSLSYEQYF
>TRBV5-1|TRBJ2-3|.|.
TGCGCCAGCAGCTTAAGGGGCGGGACTAGCACAGATACGCAGTATTTT
CASSLRGGTSTDTQYF
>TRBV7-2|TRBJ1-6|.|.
TGTGCCAGCTGTCCGGGAGTCTATAATTCACCCCTCCACTTT
CASCPGVYNSPLHF
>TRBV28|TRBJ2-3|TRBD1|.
TGTGCCAGCAGTGCAGGGGGAGGCACAGATACGCAGTATTTT
CASSAGGGTDTQYF
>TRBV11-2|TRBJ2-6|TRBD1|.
TGTGCCAGCAGCTTAGTCGACAGGGGAGGGGCCAACGTCCTGACTTTC
CASSLVDRGGANVLTF
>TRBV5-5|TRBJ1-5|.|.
TGTGCCAGCAGCGAGTATGAGGCAGGGAGGAATCAGCCCCAGCATTTT
CASSEYEAGRNQPQHF
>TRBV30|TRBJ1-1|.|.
TGTGCCTGGAGGCAGGGACTTGAAGCTTTCTTT
CAWRQGLEAFF
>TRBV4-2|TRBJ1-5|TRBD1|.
TGTGCCAGCAGCCAAGATGGGACAGGGGCTCAGCCCCAGCATTTT
CASSQDGTGAQPQHF